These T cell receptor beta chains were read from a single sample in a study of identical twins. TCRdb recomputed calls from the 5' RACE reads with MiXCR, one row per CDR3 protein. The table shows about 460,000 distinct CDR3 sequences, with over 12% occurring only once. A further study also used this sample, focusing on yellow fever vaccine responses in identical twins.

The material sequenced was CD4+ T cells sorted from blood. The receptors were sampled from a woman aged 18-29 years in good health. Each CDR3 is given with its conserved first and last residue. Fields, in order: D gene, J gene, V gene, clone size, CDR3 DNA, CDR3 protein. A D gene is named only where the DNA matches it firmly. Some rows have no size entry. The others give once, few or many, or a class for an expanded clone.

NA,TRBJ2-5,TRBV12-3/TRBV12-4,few,TGTGCCAGCAGTTTTGCGCGGGGCGGGGAGACCCAGTACTTC,CASSFARGGETQYF
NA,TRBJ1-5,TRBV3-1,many,TGTGCCAGCAGCCAAGATCAGGGAAATCAGCCCCAGCATTTT,CASSQDQGNQPQHF
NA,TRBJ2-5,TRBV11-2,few,TGTGCCAGCAGCTTCCCCCGACGGGTGGGAGTGGCGGGGAACCGAGAGACCCAGTACTTC,CASSFPRRVGVAGNRETQYF
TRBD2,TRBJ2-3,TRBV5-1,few,TGCGCCAGCGCCCCGACTAGCGGGAGAACAGATACGCAGTATTTT,CASAPTSGRTDTQYF
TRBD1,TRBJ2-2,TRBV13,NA,TGTGCCAGCAGCTTAGCGGGGACAGGGTCCGGGGAGCTGTTTTTT,CASSLAGTGSGELFF
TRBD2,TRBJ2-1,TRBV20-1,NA,TGCAGTGCTGTAAGACTAGCGGGAAACAATGAGCAGTTCTTC,CSAVRLAGNNEQFF
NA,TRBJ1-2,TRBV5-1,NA,TGCGCCAGCAGCCAGATGGGGCCAGCACCTAACTATGGCTACACCTTC,CASSQMGPAPNYGYTF
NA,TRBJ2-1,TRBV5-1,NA,TGCGCCAGCAGCTTACAACCGGGACTGGGGATTAATGAGCAGTTCTTC,CASSLQPGLGINEQFF
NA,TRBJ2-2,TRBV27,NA,TGTGCCAGCAAAGTACTTCAAATAAACACCGGGGAGCTGTTTTTT,CASKVLQINTGELFF
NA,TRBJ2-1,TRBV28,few,TGTGCCAGCAGGGTAACCATAGGCGAGCAGTTCTTC,CASRVTIGEQFF
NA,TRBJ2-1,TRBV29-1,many,TGCAGCGTTGATAGCGGAACGGGTGAGCAGTTCTTC,CSVDSGTGEQFF
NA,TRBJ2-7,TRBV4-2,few,TGTGCCAGCAGCCAAGACTGGGGGCCTGACGAGCAGTACTTC,CASSQDWGPDEQYF
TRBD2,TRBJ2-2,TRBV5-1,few,TGCGCCAGCAGCTTGGCGGGACTAGCGGGAACCGGGGAGCTGTTTTTT,CASSLAGLAGTGELFF
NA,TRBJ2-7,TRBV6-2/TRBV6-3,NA,TGTGCCAGCAGTTACCCCATCGGACCAGAGGCCGAGCAGTACTTC,CASSYPIGPEAEQYF
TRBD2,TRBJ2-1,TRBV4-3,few,TGCGCCAGCAGCCAATCTCCTAGCGGTCAAAGCTCCTACAATGAGCAGTTCTTC,CASSQSPSGQSSYNEQFF
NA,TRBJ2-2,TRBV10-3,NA,TGTGCCACCGTTAGCGGAAACACCGGGGAGCTGTTTTTT,CATVSGNTGELFF
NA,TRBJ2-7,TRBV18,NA,TGTGCCAGCTCACCACGATTACAGGGTGAGTCCTACGAGCAGTACTTC,CASSPRLQGESYEQYF
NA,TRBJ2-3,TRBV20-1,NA,TGCAGTGCTAGCGAGACTAGAACAGATACGCAGTATTTT,CSASETRTDTQYF
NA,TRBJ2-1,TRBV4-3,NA,TGCGCCAGCAGCCAGGATCTAGTTGAGGTGCAGTTCTTC,CASSQDLVEVQFF
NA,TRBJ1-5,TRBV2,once,TGTGCCAGCAGTGAATTTCGGAGCAATCAGCCCCAGCATTTT,CASSEFRSNQPQHF
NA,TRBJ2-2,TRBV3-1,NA,TGTGCCAGCAGCCAAGCGTGGGGGGCAGCCGGGGAGCTGTTTTTT,CASSQAWGAAGELFF
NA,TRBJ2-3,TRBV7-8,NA,TGTGCCAGCAGCTTAGGCCTCCCTACGGCAGATACGCAGTATTTT,CASSLGLPTADTQYF
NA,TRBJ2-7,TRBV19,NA,TGTGCCAGTAGTATATCGGCGGACTCCTACGAGCAGTACTTC,CASSISADSYEQYF
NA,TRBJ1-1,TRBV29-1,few,TGCAGCGTTGGGACAGTGGTGAACACTGAAGCTTTCTTT,CSVGTVVNTEAFF
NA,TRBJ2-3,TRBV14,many,TGTGCCAGCAGCCAACTTGTCGGGAGTTTGACAGATACGCAGTATTTT,CASSQLVGSLTDTQYF
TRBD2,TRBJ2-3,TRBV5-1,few,TGCGCCAGCAGCCCTTCTCTAGCGGGACGCACAGATACGCAGTATTTT,CASSPSLAGRTDTQYF
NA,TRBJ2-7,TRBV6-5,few,TGTGCCAGCAGTTACTCCCGGGCCCGGGATGAGCAGTACTTC,CASSYSRARDEQYF
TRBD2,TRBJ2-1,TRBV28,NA,TGTGCCAGCAGCTCCTACGGGACTAGCGACGACAATGAGCAGTTCTTC,CASSSYGTSDDNEQFF
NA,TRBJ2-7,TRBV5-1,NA,TGCGCCAGCAGCTTGGCCCCCTCTCCCTTACCGTACGAGCAGTACTTC,CASSLAPSPLPYEQYF
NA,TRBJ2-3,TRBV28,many,TGTGCCAGCAGTTTGGCCCCGAGCACAGATACGCAGTATTTT,CASSLAPSTDTQYF
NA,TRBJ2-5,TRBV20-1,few,TGCAGTGCTAGTCCGGACTCGCGAGAGACCCAGTACTTC,CSASPDSRETQYF
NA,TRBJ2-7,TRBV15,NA,TGTGCCACCAGCAGAGATCATGGGGGTTCCTACGAGCAGTACTTC,CATSRDHGGSYEQYF
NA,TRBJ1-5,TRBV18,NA,TGTGCCAGCTCACAGGGTGCCAATCAGCCCCAGCATTTT,CASSQGANQPQHF
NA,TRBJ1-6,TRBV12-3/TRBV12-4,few,TGTGCCAGCAGTTCTCACTTGGGGCAGGGAGGCTTACCCCTCCACTTT,CASSSHLGQGGLPLHF
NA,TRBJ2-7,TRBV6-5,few,TGTGCCAGCAGTTACTCGGAACAGGGATCCCTAGGGCAGTACTTC,CASSYSEQGSLGQYF
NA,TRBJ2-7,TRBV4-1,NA,TGCGCCAGCAGCCAAATAAGATCCTACGAGCAGTACTTC,CASSQIRSYEQYF
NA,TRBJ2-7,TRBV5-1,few,TGCGCCAGCAGCTTGGTCGGTCGGGTCGAGCAGTACTTC,CASSLVGRVEQYF
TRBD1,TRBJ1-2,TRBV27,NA,TGTGCCAGCAGTTCGACAGGGTACGGGTATGGCTACACCTTC,CASSSTGYGYGYTF
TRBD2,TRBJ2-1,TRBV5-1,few,TGCGCCAGCTCGGCGGGAGTAGTGAATGAGCAGTTCTTC,CASSAGVVNEQFF
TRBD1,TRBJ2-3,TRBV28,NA,TGTGCCAGCAGCCCCTCTTCAGGGGGAGCGCAGTATTTT,CASSPSSGGAQYF
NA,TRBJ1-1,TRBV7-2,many,TGTGCCAGCAGCTTAAAGGGGCAGGCTGAAGCTTTCTTT,CASSLKGQAEAFF